This TCR beta chain was observed in a study of early T cells in non-severe SARS-CoV-2 infection. Overall study results and limits: Clonotype matching in VDJdb favored anti-spike CD8 responses and did not capture private and CD4 specificities.

Attachment of unique molecular identifiers to individual cDNA molecules was performed. TCRdb ran MiXCR on the 5' RACE reads and lists one entry per CDR3 protein. The sample records 68,000 or so distinct CDR3 sequences, roughly a tenth being singletons. With 10 bases clipped from V and 5 bases from J, the junction kept 10 bases outside the gene matches. The CDR3 spans 13 residues. Germline CDR1 is MDHEN and CDR2 is SYDVKM. This clonotype was picked up many times. Its antigen is undetermined. The chain carries TRBV28 and TRBJ2-7; 8 nucleotides agree with TRBD1. This clonotype was obtained from an adult who was a healthcare worker with PCR-confirmed SARS-CoV-2 infection or an uninfected control (not recorded which). Sequencing was performed on whole blood. CDR3 loop: CATYGTGPHEQYF. The CDR3 DNA sequence: TGTGCCACCTACGGGACAGGTCCCCACGAGCAGTACTTC.